Presented here are 26 T cell receptor beta chains from one specimen sequenced in a study of molecular identifiers for immune sequencing clone quantification. TCRdb analysed the PCR reads with MiXCR anew, one entry per CDR3 protein. There are a few hundred thousand distinct CDR3 sequences in the sample; 25% occur only once, and approximately 0.76% lies in the top ten. The sample was naive CD8+ T cells from blood, with Jurkat cell RNA spiked in. Subset specified: FACS-sorted CD8+CD4-CCR7+CD45RA+ naive T cells. Receptors were obtained from a human donor in good health. Some libraries in this study had Jurkat cell RNA spiked in.

This clonotype was observed at least ten times. The rearrangement links TRBV7-9 to TRBJ2-2; 9 bases map to TRBD1. Germline V gene sequence: CDR1 SEHNR, CDR2 FQNEAQ (reference sequence). This CDR3 comprises 17 residues. The V and J ends lost 3 bases and 1 base, in that order; junction bases with no gene match: 6. CDR3 DNA: TGTGCCAGCAGCTTCAACACAGGGGGCTGGAACACCGGGGAGCTGTTTTTT. Its protein product is CASSFNTGGWNTGELFF.

This clonotype was seen a few times. This rearrangement joins TRBV4-1 to TRBJ2-3, with D tentatively TRBD2 (6 bases). V lost 4 bases and J lost 0, with 14 bases in between. The germline gives CDR1 MGHRA, CDR2 YSYEKL. The CDR3 consists of 16 residues. CDR3: CASSPEWGVSTDTQYF. The CDR3 nucleotides read TGCGCCAGCAGCCCCGAATGGGGGGTTAGCACAGATACGCAGTATTTT.

As concerns this clonotype: A read error is possible here, since a much larger clone lies one base away. The V gene is TRBV5-5, the J gene TRBJ1-1, with a possible D match to TRBD1 (6 bases). CDR1 and CDR2 (germline): SGHKS, YYEKEE (reference sequence). The CDR3 spans 15 residues. V lost 6 bases, J lost 6 bases, and 21 bases lay in between. The CDR3: CASIRGTRTFPEAFF. CDR3 sequence (DNA): TGTGCCAGCATTAGGGGGACTCGCACGTTCCCTGAAGCTTTCTTT.

The rearrangement links TRBV7-2 to TRBJ2-3, with 7 bases that match TRBD2. Germline trimming cut 5 bases from V and 2 bases from J; bases unmatched to any gene: 10. Per the germline V gene, CDR1 is SGHTA and CDR2 is FQGNSA. The CDR3 is 16 residues long. CDR3: CASSPLLAGLTDTQYF. The CDR3 nucleotides read TGTGCCAGCAGCCCCCTTTTAGCGGGTCTCACAGATACGCAGTATTTT. Variable domain in full (rest from reference TRBV7-2 and TRBJ2-3): GAGVSQSPSNKVTEKGKDVELRCDPISGHTALYWYRQSLGQGLEFLIYFQGNSAPDKSGLPSDRFSAERTGGSVSTLTIQRTQQEDSAVYLCASSPLLAGLTDTQYFGPGTRLTVL.

In regard to this clonotype: One end of the junction does not line up with germline, which may come from a read error. The rearrangement joins TRBV2 to TRBJ2-7; D is ambiguous. The germline V gene has CDR1 SNHLY and CDR2 FYNNEI. The CDR3 sequence is 15 residues long. The DNA of the CDR3 is TGTGCCAGCAGTTACTCGGTCGGCCCCACCTACGAGCGGTACTTC. Protein: CASSYSVGPTYERYF. The variable domain in full, completed from reference TRBV2 and TRBJ2-7, reads EPEVTQTPSHQVTQMGQEVILRCVPISNHLYFYWYRQILGQKVEFLVSFYNNEISEKSEIFDDQFSVERPDGSNFTLKIRSTKLEDSAMYFCASSYSVGPTYERYFGPGTRLTVT.

Comment on this clonotype: It may be a read error: a sequence one base away is much more abundant. The chain has TRBV29-1 and TRBJ1-4, with a possible D match to TRBD1 (5 bases). The V end lost 2 bases, the J end lost 11 bases, and 18 bases lay between the germline ends. Germline loops: CDR1 SQVTM, CDR2 ANQGSEA. This CDR3 contains 14 residues. CDR3 sequence reads: CSVEMSRGERKLFF. The CDR3 nucleotides are TGCAGCGTTGAAATGTCACGGGGGGAAAGGAAACTGTTTTTT.

V is TRBV2 and J is TRBJ2-7; TRBD2 matches 12 bases. After removal of 8 bases from V and 2 bases from J, the junction contained 4 bases not matched to a gene. The germline V gene has CDR1 SNHLY and CDR2 FYNNEI. This CDR3 comprises 14 residues. This CDR3 reads CASFSSGRAYEQYF. For the CDR3, the DNA is TGTGCCAGCTTCTCTAGCGGGAGGGCCTACGAGCAGTACTTC.

This clonotype was seen only a few times. V gene TRBV29-1 combines with J gene TRBJ2-7; 7 bases fit TRBD2. The V segment lost 7 bases and the J segment 0 bases; nucleotides outside the gene matches: 12. The CDR3 has 15 residues. Germline lookup yields CDR1 SQVTM and CDR2 ANQGSEA. CDR3 in amino acids: CSAPRRREISYEQYF. In nucleotides, the CDR3 is TGCAGCGCCCCCCGTCGGCGGGAGATCTCCTACGAGCAGTACTTC.

The sample holds many counts of this clonotype. CDR3 in amino acids: CSVGPGTRGGSYEQYF. The CDR3 DNA reads as TGCAGCGTCGGACCCGGGACCAGGGGTGGTAGCTACGAGCAGTACTTC. V gene TRBV29-1 combines with J gene TRBJ2-7; a weak D match, TRBD1 (6 bases). The CDR3 contains 16 residues. V was cut by 6 bases and J by 3 bases, with 24 bases left in between. Germline V gene sequence: CDR1 SQVTM, CDR2 ANQGSEA.

The chain combines TRBV28 with TRBJ1-1; 9 bases line up with TRBD1. The length of the CDR3 is 14 residues. The germline V gene has CDR1 MDHEN and CDR2 SYDVKM. The V segment lost 3 bases and the J segment 8 bases; nucleotides outside the gene matches: 7. The CDR3 DNA sequence: TGTGCCAGCAGTTTTCGGGGACAGGGAGTGGAAGCTTTCTTT. It codes for CASSFRGQGVEAFF.

This clonotype was counted many times. This chain uses TRBV2 with TRBJ1-1, with D perhaps TRBD1 (6 bases). Germline V gene data show CDR1 as SNHLY and CDR2 as FYNNEI. V was cut by 3 bases and J by 4 bases, with 12 bases left in between. CDR3 length: 14 residues. As DNA, the CDR3 is TGTGCCAGCAGTGATTCGCAGGGGATCACTGAAGCTTTCTTT. This translates into CASSDSQGITEAFF.

The gene calls are TRBV19 and TRBJ1-1; perhaps TRBD1 as D (5 bases). The CDR3 runs to 12 residues. V gave up 3 bases and J gave up 10 bases, with 12 bases separating them. Germline V gene data show CDR1 as LNHDA and CDR2 as SQIVND (reference sequence). The DNA of the CDR3 is TGTGCCAGTAGTATGGGGGGGATCGGAGCTTTCTTT. Its translation is CASSMGGIGAFF.

This clonotype was recorded a few times. The V call is TRBV4-3, the J call TRBJ2-3; TRBD1 matches 8 bases. This CDR3 has 17 residues. The V segment lost 0 bases and the J segment 1 base; nucleotides outside the gene matches: 6. Per the germline V gene, CDR1 is LGHNA and CDR2 is YSLEER. CDR3 residues: CASSQDWLTGGTDTQYF. CDR3 DNA: TGCGCCAGCAGCCAAGATTGGTTGACAGGGGGCACAGATACGCAGTATTTT.

The V call is TRBV19, the J call TRBJ2-7; a weak D match, TRBD1 (6 bases). The CDR3 spans 15 residues. Germline V CDR1 and CDR2: LNHDA, SQIVND (reference sequence). Between the trimmed V and J ends, which lost 3 bases and 0 bases, there was a span of 12 bases. Here the CDR3 reads CASSIFRDTSYEQYF. CDR3 bases: TGTGCCAGTAGTATCTTCAGGGACACCTCCTACGAGCAGTACTTC.

The V gene is TRBV20-1, the J gene TRBJ2-7; 9 bases map to TRBD1. This CDR3 is built from 13 residues. Germline CDR1 reads DFQATT; CDR2 reads SNEGSKA (reference sequence). V lost 6 bases and J lost 2; bases outside the gene matches: 5. CDR3 amino acids: CSASGQGAYEQYF. Here the CDR3 DNA reads TGCAGTGCATCGGGACAGGGTGCCTACGAGCAGTACTTC.

This clonotype was counted a few times. The chain carries TRBV10-3 and TRBJ2-7; 12 bases are a match to TRBD2. The CDR3 is made up of 16 amino acids. After removal of 4 bases from V and 7 bases from J, the junction contained 11 bases not matched to a gene. Germline values: CDR1 ENHRY, CDR2 SYGVKD. For the CDR3, the DNA is TGTGCCATCAGTGCTAGCGGGAGGGAATTTGCGGGGGAGCAGTACTTC. It translates to CAISASGREFAGEQYF.

The gene calls are TRBV6-2 or TRBV6-3 and TRBJ2-1; 11 nucleotides agree with TRBD1. With 2 bases clipped from V and 6 bases from J, the junction kept 3 bases outside the gene matches. Germline V lookup: CDR1 MNHEY, CDR2 SVGEGT. CDR3 length: 15 residues. The CDR3 reads CASSYTGQGGNEQFF. CDR3 sequence (DNA): TGTGCCAGCAGTTACACGGGACAGGGGGGCAATGAGCAGTTCTTC.

This clonotype was seen many times. The chain uses TRBV29-1 and TRBJ2-6; D ambiguous. The CDR3 length is 15 residues. Germline V CDR1 and CDR2: SQVTM, ANQGSEA. The V end lost 5 bases, the J end lost 0 bases, and 11 bases lay between the germline ends. CDR3 DNA: TGCAGCGTTTTACCGGGTGCCTCTGGGGCCAACGTCCTGACTTTC. Amino acids: CSVLPGASGANVLTF.

Regarding this clonotype: This clone may be a read error of a much larger clone one base away. This chain uses TRBV4-1 with TRBJ2-3; 8 nucleotides agree with TRBD2. The CDR3 is 15 amino acids. Germline loops: CDR1 MGHRA, CDR2 YSYEKL. CDR3 in amino acids: CASSHQRGRTDTRYF. CDR3 DNA sequence: TGCGCCAGCAGCCACCAGCGGGGGCGCACAGATACGCGGTATTTT.

This clonotype was seen repeatedly, ten times or more. The gene calls are TRBV5-6 and TRBJ2-7, with D uncertain. Germline CDR1 reads SGHDT; CDR2 reads YYEEEE. The germline V and J ends were trimmed by 0 bases and 2 bases, with 15 bases remaining between them. The CDR3 runs 16 residues. Here the CDR3 DNA reads TGTGCCAGCAGCTTGGCGGCCAGCCGACTCCCCTACGAGCAGTACTTC. It encodes CASSLAASRLPYEQYF.

This clonotype was observed at least ten times. Here the CDR3 DNA reads TGTGCCACGACCCCCCGACAGGTCAATCAGCCCCAGCATTTT. Protein sequence: CATTPRQVNQPQHF. The chain carries TRBV24-1 and TRBJ1-5, with a tentative D call TRBD1 (6 bases). Germline CDR1 is KGHDR and CDR2 is SFDVKD. The CDR3 is 14 amino acids. V was shortened by 10 bases and J by 3 bases, with 15 bases between the two germline ends.

As to this clonotype: Germline is not matched at one junction end, which may reflect a read error. This sequence joins TRBV2 and TRBJ2-2; either TRBD1 or TRBD2 may supply D (6 bases each). From germline, CDR1 is SNHLY and CDR2 FYNNEI. This CDR3 spans 14 amino acids. Here the CDR3 reads CASIPGVNAGGLFF. The CDR3 DNA reads TGTGCCAGCATCCCAGGGGTAAACGCCGGGGGGCTGTTTTTT.

The rearrangement joins TRBV19 to TRBJ1-5, with TRBD1 identical over 7 bases. J gave up 1 base and V 8 bases, and 14 bases lay outside the gene matches. The germline CDR1 and CDR2 sequences are LNHDA and SQIVND (reference sequence). This CDR3 is 17 amino acids long. The CDR3: CASEAQGNILSNQPQHF. The CDR3 nucleotides read TGTGCCAGTGAAGCACAGGGGAACATTCTAAGCAATCAGCCCCAGCATTTT.

In this sample, this clonotype turned up a few times. The chain has TRBV19 and TRBJ2-7; the D call may be TRBD1 or TRBD2 (6 bases each). This CDR3 is built from 16 residues. V lost 0 bases to trimming and J lost 6 bases, with 18 bases between them. CDR1 is LNHDA and CDR2 is SQIVND in the germline V gene (reference sequence). CDR3 in amino acids: CASSIDLYGGRLEQYF. CDR3 nucleotides: TGTGCCAGTAGTATAGATCTTTACGGGGGCCGGCTCGAGCAGTACTTC. Drawing the rest from reference TRBV19 and TRBJ2-7, the complete variable domain is DGGITQSPKYLFRKEGQNVTLSCEQNLNHDAMYWYRQDPGQGLRLIYYSQIVNDFQKGDIAEGYSVSREKKESFPLTVTSAQKNPTAFYLCASSIDLYGGRLEQYFGPGTRLTVT.

This chain joins TRBV30 and TRBJ2-1, with TRBD1 matching 9 bases. V shed 2 bases, J shed 5 bases, and the junction held 7 bases outside the gene matches. Looked up from germline, CDR1 is GTSNPN and CDR2 is SVGIG (reference sequence). This CDR3 comprises 15 residues. The CDR3 protein is CAWSLPGTGNNEQFF. CDR3 bases: TGTGCCTGGAGTCTACCCGGGACAGGGAACAATGAGCAGTTCTTC.

This clonotype has at least ten counts. The rearrangement uses TRBV28 and TRBJ2-3; 8 bases align to TRBD2. CDR1 and CDR2 from the germline V gene are MDHEN and SYDVKM. Trimming took 3 bases from V and 0 from J; bases not matched to a gene: 2. The CDR3 has 15 amino acids. This CDR3 is CASSFRLASTDTQYF. CDR3 nucleotides: TGTGCCAGCAGTTTCCGACTAGCGAGCACAGATACGCAGTATTTT.